The 19 T cell receptor beta chains listed next were all sequenced from one sample in a study of cytomegalovirus exposure and HLA in healthy donors. Sequenced by immunoSEQ multiplex PCR; TCRdb stores in-frame clones only, minus some. The table records roughly 190,000 clones, about nine tenths of them present only once. The sequenced sample consisted of PBMCs. These receptors originate from a man aged 25 to 45 in good health and CMV-seropositive.

The chain combines TRBV6-6 with TRBJ2-2, with TRBD2 matching over 7 bases. The trim removed 5 bases at V and 2 bases at J, leaving 5 bases unmatched. The CDR3 contains 15 residues. The germline V gene has CDR1 MNHNY and CDR2 SVGAGI (reference sequence). The CDR3 nucleotides are TGTGCCAGCAGTAGCCCTAGCGGTAACACCGGGGAGCTGTTTTTT. Its protein product is CASSSPSGNTGELFF.

The rearrangement uses TRBV27 and TRBJ2-7; D gene unclear. The CDR3 contains 14 residues. The V and J ends lost 2 bases and 7 bases respectively, with 15 bases between them. Germline values: CDR1 MNHEY, CDR2 SMNVEV (reference sequence). For the CDR3, the DNA is TGTGCCAGCAGTTTAGCCCCGGCCTCAAAGGAGCAGTACTTC. This sequence encodes CASSLAPASKEQYF.

The V call is TRBV5-1, the J call TRBJ2-7; unclear D gene. Deletions cut 2 bases from V and 7 bases from J, with 22 bases between. The CDR3 sequence is 16 residues long. The germline gives CDR1 SGHRS, CDR2 YFSETQ. CDR3 bases: TGCGCCAGCAGCTTAAACCCGGTCAAGGCTCTGAGAGAGCAGTACTTC. Protein product: CASSLNPVKALREQYF.

The rearrangement joins TRBV9 to TRBJ1-2, with D tentatively TRBD1 (6 bases). V shed 0 bases and J shed 8 bases, with 14 bases lying between them. The CDR3 contains 14 residues. Germline loops: CDR1 SGDLS, CDR2 YYNGEE. CDR3 amino acids: CASSVDSGAQGYTF. The CDR3 DNA is TGTGCCAGCAGCGTAGATTCAGGGGCGCAGGGCTACACCTTC.

V is TRBV7-2 and J is TRBJ2-7, with 8 bases fitting TRBD2. This CDR3 comprises 17 residues. Germline V gene sequence: CDR1 SGHTA, CDR2 FQGNSA. After removal of 1 base from V and 7 bases from J, the junction contained 15 bases not matched to a gene. The CDR3 is CASSLGTVAGRHLEQYF. CDR3 nucleotides: TGTGCCAGCAGCTTAGGAACTGTAGCGGGGCGCCACCTTGAGCAGTACTTC. Full variable domain (outside the CDR3, taken from reference TRBV7-2 and TRBJ2-7): GAGVSQSPSNKVTEKGKDVELRCDPISGHTALYWYRQSLGQGLEFLIYFQGNSAPDKSGLPSDRFSAERTGGSVSTLTIQRTQQEDSAVYLCASSLGTVAGRHLEQYFGPGTRLTVT.

This chain connects TRBV27 to TRBJ2-7, with D possibly being TRBD1 (6 bases). Germline V CDR1 and CDR2: MNHEY, SMNVEV (reference sequence). This CDR3 spans 13 amino acids. The V gene lost 6 bases and the J gene lost 9 bases, with 18 bases spanning the gap. This CDR3 reads CASSGRGEFGQYF. The DNA of the CDR3 is TGTGCCAGCAGCGGCAGGGGTGAATTCGGGCAGTACTTC.

This chain joins TRBV2 and TRBJ2-3; TRBD2 might be the D (5 bases). The V gene's germline CDR1 is SNHLY and CDR2 FYNNEI. Between the trimmed V and J ends, which lost 2 bases and 1 base, there was a span of 13 bases. CDR3 length equals 16 residues. This CDR3 reads CASSERLASGTDTQYF. CDR3 DNA: TGTGCCAGCAGTGAACGGCTAGCTAGTGGCACAGATACGCAGTATTTT.

In its sample, this clone was seen once. V and J are TRBV6-6 and TRBJ1-4; 9 nucleotides agree with TRBD1. In germline, CDR1 is MNHNY, CDR2 SVGAGI (reference sequence). This CDR3 is 15 amino acids long. V lost 5 bases and J lost 4; bases outside the gene matches: 5. The CDR3 reads CASSPGTGSNEKLFF. CDR3 DNA: TGTGCCAGCAGTCCCGGGACAGGGAGTAATGAAAAACTGTTTTTT.

The chain recombines TRBV5-1 with TRBJ1-2; the match to TRBD1 covers 7 bases. V shed 4 bases, J shed 3 bases, and the junction held 15 bases outside the gene matches. There are 17 residues in the CDR3. Germline lookup yields CDR1 SGHRS and CDR2 YFSETQ. CDR3 sequence: CASSPPLTGDADYGYTF. For the CDR3, the DNA is TGCGCCAGCAGCCCCCCGCTCACAGGGGACGCTGACTATGGCTACACCTTC.

The genes are TRBV5-4 and TRBJ2-3; tentative D call: TRBD2 (6 bases). This CDR3 is built from 15 residues. Germline-derived CDR1 and CDR2 are SGHNT and YYREEE (reference sequence). V lost 4 bases, J lost 5 bases, and 17 bases lay in between. In DNA, the CDR3 is TGTGCCAGCAGCGAAACTCGCGGGGATATAGATACGCAGTATTTT. This sequence encodes CASSETRGDIDTQYF.

This clone was recorded a few times. The CDR3 is CARGAGGPVRQETQYF. Here the CDR3 DNA reads TGTGCCAGAGGGGCGGGAGGGCCGGTTAGGCAAGAGACCCAGTACTTC. The chain combines TRBV21-1 with TRBJ2-5; the DNA was not compared with TRBD2, the D call given in the table. TRBV21-1 corresponds to a pseudogene. The CDR3 extends over 16 amino acids.

This sequence joins TRBV5-1 and TRBJ2-7; D remains unclear. CDR1 SGHRS and CDR2 YFSETQ come from the germline V gene. The CDR3 covers 17 residues. Trimming removed 2 bases from V and 2 bases from J, with 20 bases in between. The CDR3 loop is CASSFTSRHTSTYEQYF. The CDR3, as DNA: TGCGCCAGCAGCTTTACCTCCCGACATACTTCTACCTACGAGCAGTACTTC.

This chain joins TRBV2 and TRBJ2-7, with D possibly matching TRBD2 (6 bases). V was trimmed by 7 bases and J by 6 bases, leaving 16 bases between them. The CDR3 has 13 residues. CDR1 and CDR2 from the germline V gene are SNHLY and FYNNEI. For the CDR3, the DNA is TGTGCCAGCACCGTGGAGGGGCTTGGCGAGCAGTACTTC. Its translation: CASTVEGLGEQYF.

The J gene is TRBJ1-1, the V gene TRBV2; the D is unclear. CDR1 and CDR2 from the germline V gene are SNHLY and FYNNEI. V lost 7 bases, J lost 0 bases, and 9 bases lay in between. The CDR3 contains 13 residues. Here the CDR3 DNA reads TGTGCCAGCATAGGTGGACTGAACACTGAAGCTTTCTTT. It is translated as CASIGGLNTEAFF.

V gene TRBV27 combines with J gene TRBJ2-3; D is unclear. CDR1 and CDR2 (germline): MNHEY, SMNVEV (reference sequence). V was cut by 8 bases and J by 7 bases, with 4 bases left in between. This CDR3 is 9 amino acids long. CDR3 nucleotide sequence: TGTGCCAGCGGCCATACGCAGTATTTT. It codes for CASGHTQYF.

Only a few counts were recorded for this clone. The genes are TRBV10-3 and TRBJ2-7; TRBD2 might be the D (5 bases). Germline V lookup: CDR1 ENHRY, CDR2 SYGVKD. The V and J ends lost 4 bases and 5 bases respectively, with 9 bases between them. The CDR3 loop spans 12 amino acids. In DNA form, the CDR3 reads TGTGCCATCAGTGTAAACGGGGACGAGCAGTACTTC. Residues: CAISVNGDEQYF.

CDR3 protein: CASSQGRGGYEQYF. CDR3 nucleotide sequence: TGCGCCAGCAGCCAAGGGAGGGGGGGCTACGAGCAGTACTTC. The chain joins TRBV4-1 to TRBJ2-7, with a weak D call TRBD2 (7 bases). In germline, CDR1 is MGHRA, CDR2 YSYEKL. There are 14 residues in the CDR3. The V and J ends lost 1 base and 3 bases respectively, with 10 bases between them.

The rearrangement links TRBV23-1 to TRBJ2-7, with TRBD2 as a possible D gene (6 bases). TRBV23-1 is flagged as an ORF with uncertain function. The CDR3 has 16 amino acids. V lost 4 bases, J lost 6 bases, and 22 bases lay in between. The DNA of the CDR3 is TGCGCCAGCAGTCTACTGCAGGGAGGTCCTCCAATCGAGCAGTACTTC. Translation: CASSLLQGGPPIEQYF.

The chain employs TRBV29-1 and TRBJ2-3, with D tentatively TRBD2 (6 bases). This CDR3 has 15 residues. The ends were cut back, 4 bases at V and 7 bases at J, with 21 bases in the middle. Germline V gene data show CDR1 as SQVTM and CDR2 as ANQGSEA. Written as DNA, the CDR3 is TGCAGCGTTGGCCAGCGGGTGGAACTCCGCCATACGCAGTATTTT. It specifies CSVGQRVELRHTQYF.